The sequence of this T cell receptor beta chain was determined in a study of OX40 agonist ivuxolimab in advanced cancers. Describing the broader study: Ivuxolimab was a fully human IgG2 agonistic monoclonal antibody targeting the costimulatory receptor OX40 (CD134). Intravenous ivuxolimab was administered to patients every 2 weeks at six dose levels: 0.01, 0.1, 0.3, 1.5, 3 and 10 mg/kg. Of the 50 or so patients in dose escalation, 19 had hepatocellular carcinoma, some 15 had melanoma, 9 had renal cell carcinoma and 9 had head and neck cancer. A male proportion of roughly 80% and a mean age of 60 years, ranging from roughly 23 to 79, were recorded for the dose-escalation cohort. Prior anti-PD-1, anti-PD-L1 or anti-CTLA-4 therapy was permitted, and checkpoint inhibitors had been received by around 40% of dose-escalation patients. Partial responses occurred in three dose-escalation patients, of whom one had hepatocellular carcinoma and two had cutaneous melanoma. Peripheral TCRbeta sequencing was intended to test whether TCR sequence diversity was altered and clonal T-cell expansion was caused by ivuxolimab. The monotherapy dose-escalation portion (N ≈ 52 patients) of the phase I ivuxolimab trial is reported in the paper.

Patients with a history of autoimmune disease or receiving systemic immunosuppression were excluded from the trial. Peripheral blood for TCR sequencing was collected from all dose cohorts at baseline, on cycle 4 day 1, and on cycle 7 day 1. Samples were obtained from an open-label, multicenter, first-in-human phase I dose-escalation trial of ivuxolimab. Adults with locally advanced or metastatic melanoma, renal cell, hepatocellular, or head and neck squamous cell carcinoma were enrolled in the trial. CD4+ and CD8+ T cells were sorted separately from peripheral blood before TCR sequencing. For sequencing of the TCRbeta CDR3 region, genomic DNA was extracted from the sorted cells. The immunoSEQ Assay was used for sequencing of TCRbeta CDR3 regions. TCRdb took this table from immuneACCESS and kept in-frame rearrangements with V and J called. Such tables lack part of the clones; where checked against another copy, unresolved V genes explain under half of the gap, and the rest is unexplained. Counted in this sample were tens of thousands of clones; 75% to 90% of them appeared once. Jointly, the top ten make up about 15% of the sample.

Trimming costs V 7 bases and J 3 bases, and their ends lie 10 bases apart. The germline V gene (reference sequence) gives CDR1 as LNHDA and CDR2 as SQIVND. Spanning cysteine to phenylalanine, the CDR3 consists of 14 amino acids. Only the CDR3 DNA stays, 42 bases, in frame from base 1. Comments on this clone: The antigen it binds to is not known. The sample holds no much larger clone one base away, and base qualities are not on file.

Study-wide findings and limitations: Antigen specificity was not determined for the clonally expanded peripheral T cells. At doses of 0.1 to 3.0 mg/kg, clonal expansion of both CD4+ and CD8+ blood T cells was observed from baseline to week 6. In the 0.1-3.0 mg/kg groups, partial responders had among the lowest normalized peripheral clonal expansion, particularly in CD8+ T cells. Low levels of normalized T-cell clonal expansion were also seen in some nonresponding patients. On average, CD8+ T cells showed more expanded clones than CD4+ T cells after ivuxolimab.

This clonotype originated in an adult with an advanced solid tumor such as melanoma, head and neck, liver or kidney cancer. The sequencing here drew on CD4+ or CD8+ T cells sorted from blood, taken in a trial of the OX40 agonist ivuxolimab. The receptor chain draws on TRBV19 and TRBJ1-6; the D gene lacks a confident call. The CDR3 in this case is CASNSVNYNSPLHF. In nucleotides, the sequence is TGTGCCAGTAATTCGGTGAACTATAATTCACCCCTCCACTTT. The entire variable domain, with the stretches around the CDR3 drawn from the reference TRBV19 and TRBJ1-6 proteins, is DGGITQSPKYLFRKEGQNVTLSCEQNLNHDAMYWYRQDPGQGLRLIYYSQIVNDFQKGDIAEGYSVSREKKESFPLTVTSAQKNPTAFYLCASNSVNYNSPLHFGNGTRLTVT.